The TCR beta chain under discussion was sequenced for a study of T cells in Graves' hyperthyroidism and ophthalmopathy. Worth noting for this clonotype: Its antigen remains unknown. Relative to the germline gene, one junction end is altered; a read error may explain this.

Researchers amplified the TCR beta CDR3 regions from RNA transcripts. When the TCR CDR3 underwent first-round RT-PCR, the HTBI primer set was used. Using its own MiXCR run on the multiplex PCR reads, TCRdb lists one record per CDR3 protein. The data contain 300,000 to 450,000 distinct CDR3 sequences, roughly 25% of them singletons. For the diagnoses, clinical symptoms, serum thyroxine and TRAb, thyroid ultrasound and orbital computed tomography were used. Over 9 ml of fresh peripheral blood supplied the PBMCs. General observations from the study: A 13 V-J signature model discriminated ophthalmopathy versus stable hyperthyroidism. Blood also carried most thyroid clonotypes expanded above 0.001.

Germline V lookup: CDR1 KGHSH, CDR2 LQKENI. This CDR3 has 13 residues. The TCR was taken from a man aged 45-65 years with Graves' hyperthyroidism. The chain combines TRBV18 with TRBJ1-4; D remains ambiguous. The sample comprised blood. The chain's CDR3 is CASLGSTNEKLFF. CDR3 nucleotide sequence: TGTGCCAGCCTAGGATCAACTAATGAAAAACTGTTTTTC.